Listed below are T cell receptor beta chains from one sample, sequenced in a study of cytomegalovirus exposure and HLA in healthy donors. Method: immunoSEQ multiplex PCR; TCRdb's copy keeps in-frame clones and lacks some. The sample shows some 200,000 clones, and 6.5% sits with its ten largest clones. Input material: PBMCs. The receptor set was obtained from a man between 25 and 39 years old in good health and CMV-seronegative. Both conserved end residues are part of each CDR3. The D gene is left open where the match is weak.

V gene: TRBV19
D gene: -
J gene: TRBJ1-6
CDR3 protein: CASSIGQTNSPLHF
CDR3 DNA: TGTGCCAGTAGTATAGGACAGACAAATTCACCCCTCCACTTT

V gene: TRBV11-1
D gene: -
J gene: TRBJ2-7
CDR3 protein: CASSLSGLDEQYF
CDR3 DNA: TGTGCCAGCAGCTTATCAGGCTTGGACGAGCAGTACTTC

V gene: TRBV5-5
D gene: -
J gene: TRBJ2-7
CDR3 protein: CASSSGTGYEQYF
CDR3 DNA: TGTGCCAGCAGCTCCGGGACTGGCTACGAGCAGTACTTC

V gene: TRBV27
D gene: -
J gene: TRBJ2-7
CDR3 protein: CASSFNRRGFRSYEQYF
CDR3 DNA: TGTGCCAGCAGTTTCAACAGGCGGGGTTTTAGAAGCTACGAGCAGTACTTC

V gene: TRBV5-1
D gene: TRBD1
J gene: TRBJ2-7
CDR3 protein: CASSFSWDSSYEQYF
CDR3 DNA: TGCGCCAGCAGCTTTTCGTGGGACAGCTCCTACGAGCAGTACTTC

V gene: TRBV2
D gene: TRBD1
J gene: TRBJ1-5
CDR3 protein: CASSEGQGYQPQHF
CDR3 DNA: TGTGCCAGCAGTGAGGGACAGGGGTATCAGCCCCAGCATTTT

V gene: TRBV5-1
D gene: -
J gene: TRBJ2-1
CDR3 protein: CASSLGLEGGNEQFF
CDR3 DNA: TGCGCCAGCAGCTTGGGACTAGAGGGAGGCAATGAGCAGTTCTTC

V gene: TRBV2
D gene: TRBD2
J gene: TRBJ2-3
CDR3 protein: CANAGTSGTDTQYF
CDR3 DNA: TGTGCCAACGCCGGGACTAGCGGCACAGATACGCAGTATTTT

V gene: TRBV28
D gene: TRBD2
J gene: TRBJ2-1
CDR3 protein: CASSPGGTLHHEQFF
CDR3 DNA: TGTGCCAGCAGCCCGGGGGGGACCCTTCACCATGAGCAGTTCTTC

V gene: TRBV5-4
D gene: TRBD1
J gene: TRBJ2-3
CDR3 protein: CASSNSGTGSTDTQYF
CDR3 DNA: TGTGCCAGCAGCAACTCCGGGACAGGGTCCACAGATACGCAGTATTTT

V gene: TRBV19
D gene: TRBD1
J gene: TRBJ1-6
CDR3 protein: CASRPKPGQLNSPLHF
CDR3 DNA: TGTGCCAGTAGGCCTAAACCGGGACAGCTTAATTCACCCCTCCACTTT

V gene: TRBV5-1
D gene: TRBD1
J gene: TRBJ1-4
CDR3 protein: CASSVPGTGANEKLFF
CDR3 DNA: TGCGCCAGCAGCGTACCCGGGACAGGGGCGAATGAAAAACTGTTTTTT

V gene: TRBV19
D gene: TRBD2
J gene: TRBJ2-3
CDR3 protein: CASSIPGLAGGADTQYF
CDR3 DNA: TGTGCCAGTAGTATCCCCGGACTAGCGGGAGGGGCAGATACGCAGTATTTT

V gene: TRBV19
D gene: -
J gene: TRBJ1-2
CDR3 protein: CASSIWGRDVSGYTF
CDR3 DNA: TGTGCCAGTAGTATATGGGGGCGCGATGTGTCTGGCTACACCTTC

V gene: TRBV11-3
D gene: -
J gene: TRBJ1-1
CDR3 protein: CASSSRGGLKTEAFF
CDR3 DNA: TGTGCCAGCAGCTCCCGAGGGGGTCTGAAGACTGAAGCTTTCTTT

V gene: TRBV14
D gene: -
J gene: TRBJ1-1
CDR3 protein: CASSPFRAAVMNTEAFF
CDR3 DNA: TGTGCCAGCAGCCCGTTCAGGGCAGCTGTTATGAACACTGAAGCTTTCTTT

V gene: TRBV27
D gene: TRBD2
J gene: TRBJ2-7
CDR3 protein: CASRYGRWSYEQYF
CDR3 DNA: TGTGCCAGCAGGTACGGGAGGTGGTCCTACGAGCAGTACTTC

V gene: TRBV7-2
D gene: TRBD1
J gene: TRBJ2-7
CDR3 protein: CASSWLTGENIEQYF
CDR3 DNA: TGTGCCAGCAGCTGGCTGACAGGGGAGAACATCGAGCAGTACTTC

V gene: TRBV6-5
D gene: -
J gene: TRBJ1-1
CDR3 protein: CASSKGWEGNTEAFF
CDR3 DNA: TGTGCCAGCAGTAAGGGTTGGGAGGGAAACACTGAAGCTTTCTTT

V gene: TRBV19
D gene: TRBD2
J gene: TRBJ2-1
CDR3 protein: CASQRGAYNEQFF
CDR3 DNA: TGTGCCAGTCAGCGGGGGGCCTACAATGAGCAGTTCTTC

V gene: TRBV29-1
D gene: TRBD1
J gene: TRBJ2-7
CDR3 protein: CSVSGTGSNEQYF
CDR3 DNA: TGCAGCGTTTCCGGGACAGGGAGCAACGAGCAGTACTTC

V gene: TRBV9
D gene: -
J gene: TRBJ1-2
CDR3 protein: CASSVGQLNYGYTF
CDR3 DNA: TGTGCCAGCAGCGTAGGACAGCTAAACTATGGCTACACCTTC

V gene: TRBV19
D gene: -
J gene: TRBJ1-3
CDR3 protein: CASSNPGYSGNTIYF
CDR3 DNA: TGTGCCAGCAGTAATCCGGGGTACTCTGGAAACACCATATATTTT

V gene: TRBV7-9
D gene: TRBD2
J gene: TRBJ2-1
CDR3 protein: CASEGLAGGTYNEQFF
CDR3 DNA: TGTGCCAGCGAGGGACTAGCGGGAGGAACCTACAATGAGCAGTTCTTC

V gene: TRBV5-5
D gene: -
J gene: TRBJ2-2
CDR3 protein: CASTPYPGPANTGELFF
CDR3 DNA: TGTGCCAGCACCCCCTATCCGGGTCCCGCGAACACCGGGGAGCTGTTTTTT

V gene: TRBV7-9
D gene: TRBD1
J gene: TRBJ1-1
CDR3 protein: CASGGILDRSNTEAFF
CDR3 DNA: TGTGCCAGCGGGGGGATTTTGGACAGGTCGAACACTGAAGCTTTCTTT

V gene: TRBV2
D gene: -
J gene: TRBJ1-3
CDR3 protein: CARSRSLSSGNTIYF
CDR3 DNA: TGTGCCAGGAGCCGGTCCTTGAGCTCTGGAAACACCATATATTTT

V gene: TRBV7-8
D gene: -
J gene: TRBJ1-5
CDR3 protein: CASSFGNYNQPQHF
CDR3 DNA: TGTGCCAGCAGCTTCGGGAACTACAATCAGCCCCAGCATTTT

V gene: TRBV7-8
D gene: TRBD2
J gene: TRBJ2-1
CDR3 protein: CASSLESASGGREQFF
CDR3 DNA: TGTGCCAGCAGCTTAGAGTCGGCTAGCGGGGGGCGCGAGCAGTTCTTC

V gene: TRBV18
D gene: -
J gene: TRBJ1-1
CDR3 protein: CASSPTAGFLAEAFF
CDR3 DNA: TGTGCCAGCTCACCAACGGCAGGCTTCCTCGCTGAAGCTTTCTTT

V gene: TRBV30
D gene: -
J gene: TRBJ1-5
CDR3 protein: CAWSAGSVGQPQHF
CDR3 DNA: TGTGCCTGGAGTGCTGGGAGCGTCGGTCAGCCCCAGCATTTT

V gene: TRBV27
D gene: TRBD1
J gene: TRBJ2-7
CDR3 protein: CASSFFRDRGLGEQYF
CDR3 DNA: TGTGCCAGCAGTTTCTTCCGGGACAGGGGATTAGGCGAGCAGTACTTC

V gene: TRBV5-6
D gene: TRBD1
J gene: TRBJ1-2
CDR3 protein: CASSSESDREGYGYTF
CDR3 DNA: TGTGCCAGCAGCTCGGAATCGGACAGGGAGGGCTATGGCTACACCTTC

V gene: TRBV30
D gene: TRBD1
J gene: TRBJ2-4
CDR3 protein: CAWSSGQGVNIQYF
CDR3 DNA: TGTGCCTGGAGTTCAGGACAGGGGGTGAACATTCAGTACTTC

V gene: TRBV4-2
D gene: TRBD2
J gene: TRBJ2-7
CDR3 protein: CASSQTSGGLKSYEQYF
CDR3 DNA: TGTGCCAGCAGCCAGACTAGCGGGGGTCTAAAATCCTACGAGCAGTACTTC

V gene: TRBV2
D gene: -
J gene: TRBJ2-5
CDR3 protein: CASRSAGHPSETQYF
CDR3 DNA: TGTGCCAGCAGATCAGCGGGACACCCATCTGAGACCCAGTACTTC

V gene: TRBV20-1
D gene: -
J gene: TRBJ2-7
CDR3 protein: CSATQGGVWYF
CDR3 DNA: TGCAGTGCTACCCAGGGCGGGGTGTGGTACTTC

V gene: TRBV6-5
D gene: -
J gene: TRBJ1-1
CDR3 protein: CASSYSAGARDTEAFF
CDR3 DNA: TGTGCCAGCAGTTACTCGGCGGGGGCGCGGGACACTGAAGCTTTCTTT

V gene: TRBV25-1
D gene: -
J gene: TRBJ2-1
CDR3 protein: CASSEYGAQVF
CDR3 DNA: TGTGCCAGCAGTGAATATGGGGCGCAGGTCTTC

V gene: TRBV30
D gene: TRBD1
J gene: TRBJ1-5
CDR3 protein: CAWSDRGHQPQHF
CDR3 DNA: TGTGCCTGGAGTGACAGGGGGCATCAGCCCCAGCATTTT

V gene: TRBV6-6
D gene: -
J gene: TRBJ1-4
CDR3 protein: CASSYSGGTNEKLFF
CDR3 DNA: TGTGCCAGCAGTTACTCAGGGGGAACTAATGAAAAACTGTTTTTT

V gene: TRBV5-4
D gene: TRBD1
J gene: TRBJ1-4
CDR3 protein: CASSADEGQPEKLFF
CDR3 DNA: TGTGCCAGCAGCGCGGATGAGGGACAGCCCGAAAAACTGTTTTTT

V gene: TRBV10-3
D gene: -
J gene: TRBJ2-3
CDR3 protein: CAIRPTERGTDTQYF
CDR3 DNA: TGTGCCATCAGACCTACAGAGAGGGGCACAGATACGCAGTATTTT

V gene: TRBV6-1
D gene: -
J gene: TRBJ2-7
CDR3 protein: CASSEGPPGLYEQYF
CDR3 DNA: TGTGCCAGCAGCGAAGGGCCACCGGGGTTATACGAGCAGTACTTC

V gene: TRBV13
D gene: TRBD2
J gene: TRBJ2-3
CDR3 protein: CASSFGLAGATDTQYF
CDR3 DNA: TGTGCCAGCAGCTTTGGACTAGCGGGGGCCACAGATACGCAGTATTTT

V gene: TRBV19
D gene: -
J gene: TRBJ2-4
CDR3 protein: CASSMLGEAKNIQYF
CDR3 DNA: TGTGCCAGTAGTATGTTAGGAGAAGCCAAAAACATTCAGTACTTC

V gene: TRBV6-5
D gene: TRBD1
J gene: TRBJ2-7
CDR3 protein: CASKGAGSGAYEQYF
CDR3 DNA: TGTGCCAGCAAGGGGGCTGGGTCAGGGGCCTACGAGCAGTACTTC

V gene: TRBV14
D gene: -
J gene: TRBJ1-1
CDR3 protein: CASSQVTGNTEAFF
CDR3 DNA: TGTGCCAGCAGCCAAGTAACGGGAAACACTGAAGCTTTCTTT

V gene: TRBV7-9
D gene: -
J gene: TRBJ1-5
CDR3 protein: CASSPTGSPDQPQHF
CDR3 DNA: TGTGCCAGCAGCCCCACCGGGAGCCCTGATCAGCCCCAGCATTTT